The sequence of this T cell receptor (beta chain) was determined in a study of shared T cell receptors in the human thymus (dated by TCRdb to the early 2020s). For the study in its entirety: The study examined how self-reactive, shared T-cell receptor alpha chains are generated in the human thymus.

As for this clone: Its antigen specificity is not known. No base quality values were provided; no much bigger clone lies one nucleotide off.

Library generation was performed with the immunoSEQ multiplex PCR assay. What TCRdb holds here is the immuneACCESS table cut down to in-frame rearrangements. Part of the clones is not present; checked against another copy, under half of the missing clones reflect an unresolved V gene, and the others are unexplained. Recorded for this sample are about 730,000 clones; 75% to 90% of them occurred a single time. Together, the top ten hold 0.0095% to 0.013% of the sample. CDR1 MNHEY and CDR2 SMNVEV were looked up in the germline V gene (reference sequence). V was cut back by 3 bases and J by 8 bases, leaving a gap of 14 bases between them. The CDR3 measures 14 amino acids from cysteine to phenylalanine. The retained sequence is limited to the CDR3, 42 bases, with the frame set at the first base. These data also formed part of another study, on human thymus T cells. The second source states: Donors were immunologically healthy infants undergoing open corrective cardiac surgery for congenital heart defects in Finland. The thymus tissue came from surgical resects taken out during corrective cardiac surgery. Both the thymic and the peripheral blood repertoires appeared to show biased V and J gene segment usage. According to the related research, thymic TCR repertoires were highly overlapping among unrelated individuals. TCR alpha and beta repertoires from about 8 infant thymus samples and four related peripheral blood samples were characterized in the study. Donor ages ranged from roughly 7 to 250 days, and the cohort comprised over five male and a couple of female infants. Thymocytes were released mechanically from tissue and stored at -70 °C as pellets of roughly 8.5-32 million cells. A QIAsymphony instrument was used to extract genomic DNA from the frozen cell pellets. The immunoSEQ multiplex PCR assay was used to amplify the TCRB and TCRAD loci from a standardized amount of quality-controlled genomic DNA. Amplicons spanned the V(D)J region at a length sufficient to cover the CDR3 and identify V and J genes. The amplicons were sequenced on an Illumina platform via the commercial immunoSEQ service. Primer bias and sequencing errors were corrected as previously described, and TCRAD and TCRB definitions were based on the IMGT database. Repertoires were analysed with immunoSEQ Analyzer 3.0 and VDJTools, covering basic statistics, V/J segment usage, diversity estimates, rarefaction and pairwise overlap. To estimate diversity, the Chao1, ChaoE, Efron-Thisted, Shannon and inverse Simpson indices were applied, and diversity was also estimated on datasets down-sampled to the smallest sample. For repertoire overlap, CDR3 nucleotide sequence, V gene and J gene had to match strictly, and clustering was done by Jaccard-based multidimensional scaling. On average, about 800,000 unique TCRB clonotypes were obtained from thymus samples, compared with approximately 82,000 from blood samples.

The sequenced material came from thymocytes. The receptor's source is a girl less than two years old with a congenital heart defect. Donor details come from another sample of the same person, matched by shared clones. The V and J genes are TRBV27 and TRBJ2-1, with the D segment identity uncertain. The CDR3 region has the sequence CASSFRVRYYEQFF. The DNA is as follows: TGTGCCAGCAGTTTTCGGGTCCGTTATTATGAGCAGTTCTTC.